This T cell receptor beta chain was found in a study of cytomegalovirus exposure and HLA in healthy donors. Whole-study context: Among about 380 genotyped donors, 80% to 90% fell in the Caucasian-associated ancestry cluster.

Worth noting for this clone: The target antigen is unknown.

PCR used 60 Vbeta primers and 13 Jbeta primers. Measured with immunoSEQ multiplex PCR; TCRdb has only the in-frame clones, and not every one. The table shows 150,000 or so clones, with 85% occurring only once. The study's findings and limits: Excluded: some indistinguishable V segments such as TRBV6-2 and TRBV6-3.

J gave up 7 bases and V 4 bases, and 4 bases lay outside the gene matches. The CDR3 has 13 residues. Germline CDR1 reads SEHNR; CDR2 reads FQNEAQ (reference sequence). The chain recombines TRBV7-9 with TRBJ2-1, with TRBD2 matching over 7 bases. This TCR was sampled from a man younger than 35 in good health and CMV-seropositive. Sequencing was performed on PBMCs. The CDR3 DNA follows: TGTGCCAGCAGCTCAGTGGGGGGGAATGAGCAGTTCTTC. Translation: CASSSVGGNEQFF.